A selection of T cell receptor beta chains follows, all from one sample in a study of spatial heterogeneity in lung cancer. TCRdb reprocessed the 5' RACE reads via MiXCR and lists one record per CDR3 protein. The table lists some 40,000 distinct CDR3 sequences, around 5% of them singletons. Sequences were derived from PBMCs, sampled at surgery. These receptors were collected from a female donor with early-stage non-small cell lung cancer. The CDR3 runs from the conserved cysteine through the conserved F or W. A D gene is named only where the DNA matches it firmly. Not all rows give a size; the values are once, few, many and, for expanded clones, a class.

CSVGTGVGYEQYF TGCAGCGTTGGGACAGGGGTGGGATACGAGCAGTACTTC TRBV29-1 many TRBD1 TRBJ2-7
CASSRDRDTEAFF TGTGCCAGCTCAAGGGACAGGGACACTGAAGCTTTCTTT TRBV18 - TRBD1 TRBJ1-1
CASSLSRGGTDTQYF TGTGCCAGCAGTTTATCGCGGGGCGGCACAGATACGCAGTATTTT TRBV27 - - TRBJ2-3
CASSFWGPGSPLHF TGTGCCAGCAGCTTTTGGGGCCCGGGGTCACCCCTCCACTTT TRBV7-9 few - TRBJ1-6
CASTWTSLQETQYF TGTGCCAGCACCTGGACTTCTCTCCAAGAGACCCAGTACTTC TRBV12-3/TRBV12-4 few - TRBJ2-5
CASSKTGEGTNEKLFF TGTGCCAGCAGTAAAACAGGGGAGGGCACTAATGAAAAACTGTTTTTT TRBV12-3/TRBV12-4 - TRBD1 TRBJ1-4
CASSLEGSYNSPLHF TGTGCCAGCAGTTTAGAGGGTTCCTATAATTCACCCCTCCACTTT TRBV27 many - TRBJ1-6
CASSRGGYGYTF TGCGCCAGCTCCCGGGGAGGCTATGGCTACACCTTC TRBV4-1 many - TRBJ1-2
CASSFQENTEAFF TGTGCCAGCAGCTTTCAGGAAAACACTGAAGCTTTCTTT TRBV11-2 many - TRBJ1-1
CSVEDPGRSGQGSYEQYF TGCAGCGTTGAAGATCCCGGGAGGTCGGGACAGGGGTCCTACGAGCAGTACTTC TRBV29-1 many TRBD1 TRBJ2-7
CASSQGGRTQYF TGTGCCAGCAGCCAAGGGGGCCGGACCCAGTACTTC TRBV3-1 - - TRBJ2-5
CSARSGERYNEQFF TGCAGTGCTAGATCGGGGGAACGATACAATGAGCAGTTCTTC TRBV20-1 - - TRBJ2-1
CASKQGPTEAFF TGTGCCAGCAAACAGGGTCCCACTGAAGCTTTCTTT TRBV6-5 many - TRBJ1-1
CASSQAGVSSYEQYF TGTGCCAGCAGCCAGGCGGGGGTCTCCTCCTACGAGCAGTACTTC TRBV3-1 - TRBD2 TRBJ2-7
CASREGGGQDTQYF TGTGCCAGCAGGGAGGGGGGGGGCCAAGATACGCAGTATTTT TRBV6-5 many - TRBJ2-3
CASSLGGQGHEQFF TGCGCCAGCAGCTTGGGGGGACAGGGCCATGAGCAGTTCTTC TRBV5-1 many TRBD1 TRBJ2-1
CASSTGQNTEAFF TGCGCCAGCAGCACCGGACAGAACACTGAAGCTTTCTTT TRBV5-1 many - TRBJ1-1
CASSKALNGFPEGCNQPQHF TGTGCCAGCAGCAAAGCATTAAACGGCTTTCCCGAGGGATGCAATCAGCCCCAGCATTTT TRBV21-1 many - TRBJ1-5
CASSLARTGTDTQYF TGTGCCAGCAGCTTAGCTAGGACAGGCACAGATACGCAGTATTTT TRBV7-2 many - TRBJ2-3
CASSPGPTNEKLFF TGTGCCAGCAGCCCGGGTCCAACTAATGAAAAACTGTTTTTT TRBV12-3/TRBV12-4 once - TRBJ1-4
CASSSYNYEQYF TGTGCCAGCAGTTCCTACAACTACGAGCAGTACTTC TRBV27 - - TRBJ2-7
CASRPGSTGTQYF TGCGCCAGCAGGCCGGGCTCTACGGGGACCCAGTACTTC TRBV5-1 many - TRBJ2-5
CASSQVPGQSNSPLHF TGCGCCAGCAGCCAAGTCCCTGGACAAAGCAATTCACCCCTCCACTTT TRBV4-1 many - TRBJ1-6
CSAGTDTQYF TGCAGTGCAGGCACAGATACGCAGTATTTT TRBV20-1 many - TRBJ2-3
CAWHQDQNSPLHF TGTGCCTGGCACCAAGATCAGAATTCACCCCTCCACTTT TRBV30 many - TRBJ1-6
CSTTKGSYNSPLHF TGCAGTACGACAAAGGGATCCTATAATTCACCCCTCCACTTT TRBV20-1 few - TRBJ1-6
CASSQDRNYGYTF TGTGCCAGCAGCCAAGACAGGAACTATGGCTACACCTTC TRBV14 - - TRBJ1-2
CASSPGTTGNTIYF TGCGCCAGCAGCCCCGGGACAACTGGAAACACCATATATTTT TRBV5-1 few - TRBJ1-3
CSVEEGGKAGRGYTF TGCAGCGTTGAAGAGGGTGGGAAGGCTGGACGGGGCTACACCTTC TRBV29-1 many - TRBJ1-2
CASSPAGAGEQYF TGTGCCAGCAGCCCCGCAGGGGCAGGCGAGCAGTACTTC TRBV9 many - TRBJ2-7
CSARDPGTGTYEQYF TGCAGTGCTAGAGATCCCGGGACAGGCACCTACGAGCAGTACTTC TRBV20-1 many TRBD1 TRBJ2-7
CASSPRTLFGELFF TGTGCCAGCAGCCCCAGGACCTTATTCGGGGAGCTGTTTTTT TRBV7-3 many - TRBJ2-2
CASSASWTLDEQFF TGTGCCAGCAGTGCTAGCTGGACACTGGATGAGCAGTTCTTC TRBV6-1 few - TRBJ2-1
CASRPSGTVMNTEAFF TGTGCCAGCAGGCCCTCCGGGACGGTGATGAACACTGAAGCTTTCTTT TRBV12-3/TRBV12-4 few - TRBJ1-1
CASSPDGALINEKLFF TGTGCCAGCAGCCCGGACGGGGCCCTCATTAATGAAAAACTGTTTTTT TRBV7-9 many - TRBJ1-4
CASSVEPVRTNEKLFF TGTGCCAGCAGCGTAGAGCCGGTGAGAACTAATGAAAAACTGTTTTTT TRBV9 many - TRBJ1-4
CASSFQRVSYEQYF TGTGCCAGCAGCTTTCAGCGGGTCTCCTACGAGCAGTACTTC TRBV11-1 many - TRBJ2-7
CASSYRTGSYGYTF TGTGCCAGCAGTTACCGGACAGGGAGCTATGGCTACACCTTC TRBV6-2/TRBV6-3 - TRBD1 TRBJ1-2
CASSFRLGHINQPQHF TGCGCCAGCAGCTTTAGGCTAGGACATATCAATCAGCCCCAGCATTTT TRBV5-1 many - TRBJ1-5